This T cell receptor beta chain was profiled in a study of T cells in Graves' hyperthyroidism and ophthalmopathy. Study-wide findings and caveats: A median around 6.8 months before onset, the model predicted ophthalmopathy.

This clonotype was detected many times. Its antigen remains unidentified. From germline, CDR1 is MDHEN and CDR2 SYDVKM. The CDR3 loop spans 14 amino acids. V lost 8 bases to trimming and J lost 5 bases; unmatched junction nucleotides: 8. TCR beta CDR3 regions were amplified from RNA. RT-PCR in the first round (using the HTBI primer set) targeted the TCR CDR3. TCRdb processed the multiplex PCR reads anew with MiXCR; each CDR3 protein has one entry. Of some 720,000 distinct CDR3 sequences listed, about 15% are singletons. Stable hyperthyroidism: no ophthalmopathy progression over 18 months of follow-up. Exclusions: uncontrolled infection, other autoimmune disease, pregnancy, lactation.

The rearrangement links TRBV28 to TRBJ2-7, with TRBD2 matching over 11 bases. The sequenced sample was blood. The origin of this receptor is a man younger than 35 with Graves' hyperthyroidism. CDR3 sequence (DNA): TGTGCCAGCGGAATTAGCGGGAGGGCCAACGAGCAGTACTTC. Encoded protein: CASGISGRANEQYF.